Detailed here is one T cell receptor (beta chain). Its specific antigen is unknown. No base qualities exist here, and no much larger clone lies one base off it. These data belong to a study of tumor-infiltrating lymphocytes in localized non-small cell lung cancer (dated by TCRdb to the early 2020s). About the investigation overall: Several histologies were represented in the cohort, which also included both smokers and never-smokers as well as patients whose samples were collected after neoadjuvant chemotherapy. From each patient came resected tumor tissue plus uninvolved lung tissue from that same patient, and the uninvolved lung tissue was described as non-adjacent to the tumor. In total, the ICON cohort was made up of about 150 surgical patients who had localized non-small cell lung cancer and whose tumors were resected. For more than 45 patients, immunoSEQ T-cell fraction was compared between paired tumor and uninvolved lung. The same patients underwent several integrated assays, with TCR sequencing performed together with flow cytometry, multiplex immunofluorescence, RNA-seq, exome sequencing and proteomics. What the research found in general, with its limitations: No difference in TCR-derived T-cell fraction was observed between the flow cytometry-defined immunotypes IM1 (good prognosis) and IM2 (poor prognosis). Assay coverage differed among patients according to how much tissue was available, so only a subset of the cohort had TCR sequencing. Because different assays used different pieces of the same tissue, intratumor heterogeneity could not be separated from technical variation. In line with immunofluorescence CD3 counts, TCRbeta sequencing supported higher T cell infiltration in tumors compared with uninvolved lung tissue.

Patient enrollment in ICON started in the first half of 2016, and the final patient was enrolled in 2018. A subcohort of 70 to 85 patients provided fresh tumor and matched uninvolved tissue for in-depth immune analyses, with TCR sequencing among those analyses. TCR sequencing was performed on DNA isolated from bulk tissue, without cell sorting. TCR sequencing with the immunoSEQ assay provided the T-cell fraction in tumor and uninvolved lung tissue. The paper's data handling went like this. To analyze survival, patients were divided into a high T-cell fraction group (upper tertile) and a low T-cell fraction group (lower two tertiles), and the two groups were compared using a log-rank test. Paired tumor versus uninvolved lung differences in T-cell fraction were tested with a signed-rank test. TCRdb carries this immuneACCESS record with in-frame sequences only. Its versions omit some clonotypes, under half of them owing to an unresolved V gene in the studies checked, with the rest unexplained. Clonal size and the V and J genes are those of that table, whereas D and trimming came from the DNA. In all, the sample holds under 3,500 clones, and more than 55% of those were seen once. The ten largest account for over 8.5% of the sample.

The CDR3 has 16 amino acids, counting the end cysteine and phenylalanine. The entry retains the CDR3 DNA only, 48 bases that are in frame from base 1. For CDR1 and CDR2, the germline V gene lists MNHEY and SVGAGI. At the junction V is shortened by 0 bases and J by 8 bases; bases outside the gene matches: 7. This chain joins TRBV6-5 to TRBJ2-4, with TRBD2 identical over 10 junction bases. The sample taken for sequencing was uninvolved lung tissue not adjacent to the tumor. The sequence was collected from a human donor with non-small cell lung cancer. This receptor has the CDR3 CASSYSGAGGKHIQYF. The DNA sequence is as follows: TGTGCCAGCAGTTACTCCGGAGCGGGAGGGAAACACATTCAGTACTTC.